This TCR beta chain was recorded in a study of radiotherapy plus CTLA-4 blockade in lung cancer. On the study more broadly: Patients showed objective responses in 15% to 20% of cases and disease control in 25% to 40%.

The CDR3 is 14 amino acids. Deletions cut 1 base from V and 0 bases from J, with 7 bases between. Germline V gene data show CDR1 as SEHNR and CDR2 as FQNEAQ (reference sequence). The study gave focal radiation plus ipilimumab CTLA-4 blockade to patients with chemo-refractory metastatic non-small-cell lung cancer. Note on this clone: Its antigen is as yet unknown.

Using immunoSEQ multiplex PCR, the repertoire was profiled, and TCRdb retains in-frame clones only, with some absent. The sample lists about 91,000 clones, about two thirds occurring once. The study's findings and limits: Alongside interferon-beta, early blood T cell clone dynamics were reportedly the best predictor of response. Once radiotherapy plus ipilimumab had been given, TCR clones derived from tumor expanded in blood.

The J gene is TRBJ2-7, the V gene TRBV7-9; D gene uncertain. The material sequenced was peripheral blood, taken from a patient treated with radiotherapy plus ipilimumab. The clonotype comes from a human donor with non-small cell lung cancer that progressed on radiotherapy plus ipilimumab. The CDR3 reads CASSLDWSSYEQYF. CDR3 nucleotide sequence: TGTGCCAGCAGCTTAGACTGGAGCTCCTACGAGCAGTACTTC.